This TCR beta chain was sequenced in a study of blood T cell repertoires in COVID-19. At the level of the study: COVID-19 samples from acute and convalescent phases originated in the United States, Italy and Spain. PBMCs, B-cell-depleted T cells, or T cells provided the cDNA or gDNA that made up the material.

V was clipped by 4 bases and J by 3 bases, with 17 bases between them. The CDR3 extends over 16 amino acids. Germline-derived CDR1 and CDR2 are SGHVS and FQNEAQ. Source study methods: Estimates of nucleated cell counts were drawn from the amplification of reference gene primers. Sequencing was performed with immunoSEQ multiplex PCR; in TCRdb, only in-frame clones are kept and a portion is missing. V and J calls and clone size are as listed in that table; D and trimming were resolved from the DNA. This table holds some 80,000 clones, 65% to 85% found once. This rearrangement joins TRBV7-8 to TRBJ2-3; a weak D match, TRBD2 (5 bases). The specimen sequenced was peripheral blood. The TCR was taken from a man in his sixties with active or convalescent COVID-19. The CDR3 reads CASSSHRTRGTDTQYF. CDR3 DNA: TGTGCCAGCAGCTCTCACCGTACTAGAGGGACAGATACGCAGTATTTT.